Listed here are 3 T cell receptor beta chains from one sample, sequenced in a study of blood T cell repertoires in COVID-19. Libraries were prepared by immunoSEQ multiplex PCR; TCRdb keeps only in-frame clonotypes and omits some of them. This sample has 250,000 to 350,000 clones, with approximately 90% found just once. The specimen was PBMCs or T cells enriched from blood (not recorded which). All receptors derive from a woman aged 40 to 50 who had recovered from COVID-19.

The table lists this clone with a few counts. At one end the junction does not follow the germline gene, possibly because of a read error. J is TRBJ2-7 and V is TRBV7-9, with D possibly matching TRBD1 (5 bases). Germline V gives CDR1 SEHNR, CDR2 FQNEAQ (reference sequence). The CDR3 runs to 11 residues. The CDR3 loop reads CASSSRTTQVF. CDR3 DNA: TGTGCCAGCAGCTCCCGGACAACGCAAGTCTTC.

The V and J genes are TRBV28 and TRBJ1-5; D is possibly TRBD1 (5 bases). The V gene's germline CDR1 is MDHEN and CDR2 SYDVKM. Trimming pared 3 bases from V and 5 bases from J, leaving 14 bases between. The CDR3 is made up of 15 amino acids. The DNA of the CDR3 is TGTGCCAGCAGTTTGATCCGGCCAGGGTATCAGCCCCAGCATTTT. Translated: CASSLIRPGYQPQHF.

The V call is TRBV7-2, the J call TRBJ2-5; 13 nucleotides match TRBD2. Germline V gives CDR1 SGHTA, CDR2 FQGNSA. The CDR3 runs 18 residues. The trim removed 5 bases at V and 4 bases at J, leaving 13 bases unmatched. DNA of the CDR3: TGTGCCAGCAGCCCACACGGGACTAGCGGGAAGGGGATAGAGACCCAGTACTTC. This gives the protein CASSPHGTSGKGIETQYF.